The entry that follows covers one T cell receptor beta chain sequence. This clone has more than one count but fewer than ten. What antigen it recognizes has not been identified. One base away there is no much larger clone; base qualities are not given. Based on the germline V gene (reference sequence), the CDR1 and CDR2 sequences are LNHDA and SQIVND. Taken from cysteine to phenylalanine, the CDR3 has 16 residues. The entry retains the CDR3 DNA only, 48 bases that are in frame from base 1. Relative to germline, V is missing 1 base and J is missing 1 base, with 3 bases of the junction outside any gene match. This entry belongs to a study of cytomegalovirus exposure and HLA in healthy donors (dated by TCRdb to between 2016 and 2019). Notes on the research overall: An earlier analysis of approximately 640 of the donors reported 250 to 350 Gb of sequence data and 117 million unique TCR beta sequences from about 200 million T cells. An early release that covered about 600 HLA-typed donors contained 300 to 350 gigabases of sequencing data and around 85 million unique TCR sequences. Of the roughly 430 genotyped donors, approximately 80% fell in the genetic ancestry cluster associated with self-reported Caucasian donors. The study aimed to test whether signatures of past pathogen exposure could be identified by cataloging public T cell receptors. The study profiled the T cell repertoires of fewer than 850 subjects by immunosequencing and related them to cytomegalovirus serostatus. A separate validation cohort of about 110 different subjects was used in addition to the 666-subject first cohort. High-throughput TCR immunosequencing, statistical association of individual TCRs with disease status, and machine learning were combined to predict cytomegalovirus infection status. In a later analysis, previously published TCR beta repertoires from several hundred donors were re-analyzed and high-resolution HLA genotyping was added so that TCR occurrence patterns could be studied. Rather than using new phenotypic data, the later analysis identified candidate immune exposures from TCR beta sequences and from how often those sequences occurred across donors. To decide whether each TCR beta V gene segment behaved as functional or pseudogenic, an earlier analysis of approximately 600 of the donors relied on high-throughput TCR beta sequencing. Donor age, sex, ethnicity and CMV serostatus were compiled together with the repertoire data. Genome-wide SNP genotypes for about 55% of the 666 donors were used in a later genetic analysis, which treated that subset as a discovery cohort. Every repertoire in the discovery cohort had been generated on one and the same sequencing platform. HLA typing covered class I and class II loci at four-digit resolution. Typing coverage differed by locus: A, B, C, DRB1 and DQB1 were typed in about 629-640 donors, DQA1 in about 500, DPA1 in 600 to 610, and DPB1 in approximately 450. Four to six DR-DQ haplotypes were handled as single units for association and clustering because linkage in the cohort was strong. On average, around 240,000 unique TCR beta nucleotide sequences were sequenced per donor among several hundred genotyped donors of the cohort, with around 19% of those sequences being non-productive.

Findings and caveats that apply to the study as a whole: Correlated functional status among segregating V segments might be attributable to linkage disequilibrium, but an unknown experimental factor could not be ruled out. In vitro tests confirmed that a few of the cytomegalovirus-associated TCR beta chains recognize cytomegalovirus antigens. The sequencing pipeline was judged likely to have produced a cluster of highly shared sequence variants as a technical artifact. Cytomegalovirus status was reported to be diagnosed by the classifier with high specificity and sensitivity in both the original and validation cohorts. A later analysis found that most CMV-associated TCR beta chains appeared HLA-restricted, with HLA associations seemingly driven largely by CMV exposure. Over 15 rarely observed V segments, including chromosome 9 orphons, were excluded from the earlier analysis of almost 600 of the donors because counts were too low. In a later genetic analysis, a missense DCLRE1C variant was associated with V-gene and J-gene trimming of TCR beta chains, and the association was replicated in an independent cohort. In this cohort, only TCR beta chains were sequenced, and detectable features were limited by the absence of alpha or paired-chain data. A further reported finding was that TCR beta sequences accurately predicted the HLA-A and HLA-B alleles for most subjects in the first cohort. While some public TCRs were present in many individuals, most TCR sequences turned up only very rarely across donors. When HLA alleles, especially DR and DQ, strongly co-occurred, TCR associations were difficult to assign to individual alleles. The study gave a list of under 200 TCR beta chains associated with cytomegalovirus. Several of the top co-occurrence clusters appeared to be linked to parvovirus B19, influenza, CMV and Epstein-Barr virus, according to a later analysis. CMV serostatus was the only immune exposure information available for the cohort. In an earlier analysis of roughly 560 of the donors, most TCR beta V segments were observed in productive rearrangements about 90% or about 30% of the time, broadly matching IMGT annotations. Because the 87-base-pair reads could not distinguish some IMGT-functional V segments, including TRBV6-2 and TRBV6-3, those segments were excluded. In a later analysis, HLA-associated TCR beta chains showed more clonal expansion and lower generation probabilities than non-associated chains that were equally common. According to a later genetic analysis, donors in an Asian-associated ancestry cluster had fewer N-insertions in productive TCRs than the roughly 670-donor mean. In a later analysis, the rate of TCR association differed among HLA loci, with DRB1 alleles having the most associated TCRs and HLA-C alleles having the fewest. The authors suggested that the approach could potentially be extended to other disease states and immunological phenotypes. In a later analysis, about 16,000 TCR beta sequences were associated with specific HLA alleles at a false discovery rate of 0.05. Roughly uniform sequencing depth across donors was assumed in presence/absence analyses, although this assumption may not hold. Because HLA typing was unavailable for some donors at each locus, only the typed subset was used in association tests.

Receptor libraries were prepared by the immunoSEQ multiplex PCR assay. The multiplex PCR relied on a mix of 60 forward primers for TCR Vbeta segments and 13 reverse primers for TCR Jbeta segments. A multiplex PCR assay on genomic DNA amplified the CDR3 region of rearranged TCR beta genes. The Illumina HiSeq System was used to sequence the amplified TCR beta libraries as 87-base-pair reads. Turning to the authors' computational methods: A later analysis counted tens of millions of unique TCR beta chains across the 666 repertoires, and some 11 million of these chains were shared by at least two donors. A nearest-neighbor algorithm error-corrected the raw reads and collapsed the reads into unique sequences, merging closely related sequences to remove PCR and sequencing errors. V, D and J gene segments were assigned by aligning CDR3 sequences to IMGT reference sequences. For a sequence to be retained, a match of at least six nucleotides was required to both a V gene segment and a J gene segment. A rearrangement counted as productive if the CDR3 had no stop codons and remained in frame with V and J, and every other rearrangement counted as non-productive. CDR3 was defined according to IMGT convention as the region running from the second conserved V-encoded cysteine to the conserved J-encoded phenylalanine. The earlier analysis of some 580 of the donors excluded any sequence lacking an unambiguous match to a single V gene segment. In an earlier analysis of some 590 of the donors, V segments were called functional above 56.7% productive rearrangements and were called segregating when the between-donor standard deviation exceeded 5%. A statistical classification framework was built for diagnosing cytomegalovirus status from the catalog of TCR beta chain sequences. In a later analysis, V and J genes were assigned by comparing TCR nucleotide sequences against IMGT/GENE-DB human TR gene sequences. A later analysis assigned CDR3 sequences and most-parsimonious VDJ recombination scenarios with the TCRdist pipeline. In a later analysis, every TCR beta chain was defined by the combination of its CDR3 amino acid sequence and its V-gene family, and reads without a unique V-gene family were dropped. In a later analysis, 500 to 700 highly shared, low-generation-probability nucleotide sequences were removed to address suspected cross-contamination and a sequencing artifact. In a later analysis, a clonal expansion index for each public chain was calculated from normalized within-repertoire ranks of inferred template counts. A later analysis computed generation probabilities with a VDJ recombination model fitted to out-of-frame rearrangements, and checked the results against IGoR. In a later analysis, hypergeometric tests were used to score TCR-TCR, TCR-HLA and TCR-CMV co-occurrence, with a repertoire-size bias correction applied to TCR pairs. To estimate false discovery rates, a later analysis permuted the HLA or CMV assignments 20 times. In a later analysis, co-occurring TCRs were grouped with DBSCAN, and TCRdist sequence similarity was added when clustering was performed within HLA-allele-positive subsets. Repertoires with fewer than 30,000 or more than 120,000 public chains, plus five repertoires with anomalous nucleotide sharing, were excluded from co-occurrence clustering. This is the immuneACCESS table as TCRdb keeps it, with only in-frame sequences that have V and J called. A part of the clones is gone; compared with another copy, unresolved V genes explain less than half, and the rest is unexplained. The DNA was the basis for D and trimming; V, J and clone size are from that table. The sample table shows under 120,000 clones, and about 70% are seen once. Jointly, the top ten make up over 2.5% of the sample.

The cohort consisted of 670 or so healthy bone marrow donors. At the time of sampling, all cohort members were nominally healthy, though unrecorded immune exposures were likely present. The donor tested CMV seropositive and was one of the 289 seropositive cohort members. A peripheral blood sample was provided by each donor, and peripheral blood mononuclear cells were used for TCR beta sequencing. The Qiagen DNeasy Blood Extraction Kit was used to extract genomic DNA from the blood cell samples. The chain joins TRBV19 to TRBJ2-4; TRBD2 agrees with 8 junctional bases. Input material: PBMCs. The TCR was taken from a man aged 50-59 years in good health and CMV-seropositive. Read as DNA, the sequence is TGTGCCAGTAGTATAGGGGGCGGGGGGGCCAAAAACATTCAGTACTTC. Translated, this is CASSIGGGGAKNIQYF.